The present entry profiles one T cell receptor beta chain with its context. Its antigen is undetermined. Clones were read by immunoSEQ multiplex PCR, and TCRdb kept only the in-frame ones, dropping some. The table lists 15,000 to 20,000 clones, approximately 77% of them singletons. These data originate in a study of CD4 T cells in relation to SARS-CoV-2 and coronaviruses. Findings and limits, study-wide: No crossreactivity against non-spike viral proteins was tested here.

The unexposed donors gave CD4+ T cells in about 2011-2018, prior to COVID-19. The cells were cultured for under twelve days before CD4+ T cells were isolated. The CDR3 is made up of 11 amino acids. V shed 6 bases and J 11 bases; nucleotides not matched to a gene: 10. In germline, CDR1 is DFQATT, CDR2 SNEGSKA (reference sequence). This receptor was obtained from a human donor in good health. The sequenced sample was CD4+ T cells from PBMCs, cultured in vitro. V usage is TRBV20-1 and J usage is TRBJ2-7; TRBD2 agrees at 7 bases. For the CDR3, the DNA is TGCAGTGCGCGACACGGACTAGAAAAGTACTTC. It is translated as CSARHGLEKYF.